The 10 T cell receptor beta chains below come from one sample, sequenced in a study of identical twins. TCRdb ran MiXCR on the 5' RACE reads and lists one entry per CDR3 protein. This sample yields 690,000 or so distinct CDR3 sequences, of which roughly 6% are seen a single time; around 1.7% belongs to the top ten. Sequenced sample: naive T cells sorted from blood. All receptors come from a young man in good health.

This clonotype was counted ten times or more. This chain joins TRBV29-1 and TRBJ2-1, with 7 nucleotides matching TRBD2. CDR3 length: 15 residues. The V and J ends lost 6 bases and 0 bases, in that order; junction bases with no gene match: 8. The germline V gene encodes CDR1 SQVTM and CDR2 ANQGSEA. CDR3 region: CSVDGGEGSYNEQFF. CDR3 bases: TGCAGCGTGGATGGCGGGGAGGGCTCCTACAATGAGCAGTTCTTC.

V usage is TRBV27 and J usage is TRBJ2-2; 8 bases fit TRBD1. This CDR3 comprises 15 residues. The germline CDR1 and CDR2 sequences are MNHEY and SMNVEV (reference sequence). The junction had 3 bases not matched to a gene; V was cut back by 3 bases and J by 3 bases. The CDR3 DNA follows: TGTGCCAGCAGTTTCAGACAGGGGTACACCGGGGAGCTGTTTTTT. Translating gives CASSFRQGYTGELFF.

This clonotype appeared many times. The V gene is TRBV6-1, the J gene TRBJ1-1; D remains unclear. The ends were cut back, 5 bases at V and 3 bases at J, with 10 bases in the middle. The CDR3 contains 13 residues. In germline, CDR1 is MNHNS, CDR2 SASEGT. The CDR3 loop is CASSPRGYTEAFF. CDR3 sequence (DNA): TGTGCCAGCAGTCCCCGCGGGTACACTGAAGCTTTCTTT.

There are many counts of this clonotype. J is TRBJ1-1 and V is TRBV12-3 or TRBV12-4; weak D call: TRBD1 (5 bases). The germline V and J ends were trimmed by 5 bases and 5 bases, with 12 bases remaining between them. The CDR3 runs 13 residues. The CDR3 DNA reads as TGTGCCAGCAGTGCTACGAAGGGGACTGAAGCTTTCTTT. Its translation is CASSATKGTEAFF.

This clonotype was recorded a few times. The CDR3 DNA reads TGCAGTGCTCGACTAGCAGATACGCAGTATTTT. Translated: CSARLADTQYF. This rearrangement joins TRBV20-1 to TRBJ2-3; D possibly corresponds to TRBD2 (6 bases). Germline loops: CDR1 DFQATT, CDR2 SNEGSKA (reference sequence). V gave up 5 bases and J gave up 4 bases, with 7 bases separating them. CDR3 length equals 11 residues.

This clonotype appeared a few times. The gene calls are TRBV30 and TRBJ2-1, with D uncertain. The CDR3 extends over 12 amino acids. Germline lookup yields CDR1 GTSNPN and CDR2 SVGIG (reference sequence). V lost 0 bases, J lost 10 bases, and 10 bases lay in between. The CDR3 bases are TGTGCCTGGAGTGTACAAGGCCGGGAGCAGTTCTTC. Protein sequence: CAWSVQGREQFF.

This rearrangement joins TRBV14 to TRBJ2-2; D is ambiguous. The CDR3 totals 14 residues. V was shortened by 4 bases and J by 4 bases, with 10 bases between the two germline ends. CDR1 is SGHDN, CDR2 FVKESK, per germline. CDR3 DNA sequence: TGTGCCAGCAGCCCCCGAGGTAGCACCGGGGAGCTGTTTTTT. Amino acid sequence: CASSPRGSTGELFF.

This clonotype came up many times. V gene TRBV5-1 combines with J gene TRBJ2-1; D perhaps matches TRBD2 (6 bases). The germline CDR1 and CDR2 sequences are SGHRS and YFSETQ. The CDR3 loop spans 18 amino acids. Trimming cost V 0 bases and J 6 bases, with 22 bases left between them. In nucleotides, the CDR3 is TGCGCCAGCAGCTTGGGACTAGAGTTAATGAACGTCGGCAATGAGCAGTTCTTC. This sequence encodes CASSLGLELMNVGNEQFF.

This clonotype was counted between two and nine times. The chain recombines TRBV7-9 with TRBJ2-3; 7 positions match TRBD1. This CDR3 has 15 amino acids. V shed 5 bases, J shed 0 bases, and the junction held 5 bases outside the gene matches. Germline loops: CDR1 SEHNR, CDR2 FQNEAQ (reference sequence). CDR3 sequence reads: CASSKGQTSTDTQYF. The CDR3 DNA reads TGTGCCAGCAGCAAGGGACAGACTAGCACAGATACGCAGTATTTT. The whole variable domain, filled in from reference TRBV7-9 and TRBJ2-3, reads DTGVSQNPRHKITKRGQNVTFRCDPISEHNRLYWYRQTLGQGPEFLTYFQNEAQLEKSRLLSDRFSAERPKGSFSTLEIQRTEQGDSAMYLCASSKGQTSTDTQYFGPGTRLTVL.

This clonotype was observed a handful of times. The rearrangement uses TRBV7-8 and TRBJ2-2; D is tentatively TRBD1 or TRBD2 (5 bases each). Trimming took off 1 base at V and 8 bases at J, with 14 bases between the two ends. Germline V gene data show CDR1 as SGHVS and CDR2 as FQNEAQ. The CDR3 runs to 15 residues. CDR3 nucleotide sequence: TGTGCCAGCAGCTTAGGGGGGTACAAGTCGGGGGAGCTGTTTTTT. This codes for CASSLGGYKSGELFF.